This T cell receptor (beta chain) was sequenced in a study of blood T cell repertoires in COVID-19. Method: immunoSEQ multiplex PCR; TCRdb's copy keeps in-frame clones and lacks some. The sample consists of about 180,000 clones, 65% to 90% of them appearing once. V lost 4 bases and J lost 6; bases outside the gene matches: 8. Germline loops: CDR1 SGDLS, CDR2 YYNGEE. The CDR3 length is 15 residues. Sequenced sample: peripheral blood. This chain links TRBV9 with TRBJ2-1, with 9 positions matching TRBD2. The origin of this receptor is a middle-aged man with active or convalescent COVID-19. The CDR3, as DNA: TGTGCCAGCAGCCCCTTGGCGGGAGGGTTCAATGAGCAGTTCTTC. Its translation is CASSPLAGGFNEQFF. The full variable domain, completed using reference TRBV9 and TRBJ2-1, is DSGVTQTPKHLITATGQRVTLRCSPRSGDLSVYWYQQSLDQGLQFLIQYYNGEERAKGNILERFSAQQFPDLHSELNLSSLELGDSALYFCASSPLAGGFNEQFFGPGTRLTVL.